This T cell receptor (beta chain) was documented in a study of T cell repertoires in cytomegalovirus infection. Study summary: Selected CMV epitopes included recently identified HLA-C-restricted ones as well as well-studied HLA-B-restricted ones. Study-level results: Cumulative frequency of public TCR beta families picked out carriers of CMV plus the relevant HLA.

Losses at the gene ends were 0 bases for V and 7 bases for J; bases not matched to a gene: 7. Germline-derived CDR1 and CDR2 are MGHRA and YSYEKL. This CDR3 spans 15 amino acids. TCRdb itself ran the reads through MiXCR, one entry per CDR3 protein. Of approximately 280,000 distinct CDR3 sequences listed, roughly a fifth are singletons. Remarks on this clonotype: Its antigen is undetermined.

The sequencing used cultured PBMCs, collected from culture after CMV antigen stimulation. V is TRBV4-1 and J is TRBJ1-2, with 8 positions matching TRBD1. The source of this sequence is a human donor in good health (CMV status not recorded). Some clones in this sample may be carry-over from other donors' samples. CDR3 protein: CASSQEPDRVPGYTF. CDR3 coding DNA: TGCGCCAGCAGCCAAGAACCGGACAGGGTTCCTGGCTACACCTTC.